What follows is one TCR beta chain and its context. Its matching antigen is unknown. The data were taken from a study of cytomegalovirus exposure and HLA in healthy donors. On the study more broadly: Around 200 million T cells yielded around 100 million unique TCR beta sequences, as an earlier analysis found.

Researchers ran the PCR with 60 Vbeta and 13 Jbeta primers. Generated by immunoSEQ multiplex PCR, the TCRdb table keeps only in-frame clones and is missing some. The table lists 110,000 or so clones, nearly 15% of them singletons. Study results and limitations: Data from an earlier analysis indicated that most TCR beta V segments were productive either about 90% or about 30% of the time. TRBV6-2, TRBV6-3 and some other V segments were excluded as indistinguishable.

CDR3 size: 13 residues. Germline lookup yields CDR1 LNHDA and CDR2 SQIVND (reference sequence). V was trimmed by 5 bases and J by 1 base, leaving 8 bases between them. The J gene is TRBJ1-2, the V gene TRBV19; perhaps TRBD1 as D (5 bases). The sequence was collected from a female donor in good health and CMV-seronegative. Sequenced: PBMCs. The CDR3 bases are TGTGCCAGTAGTGACAGTGGTAACTATGGCTACACCTTC. Protein: CASSDSGNYGYTF. Complete variable domain (other parts from reference TRBV19 and TRBJ1-2): DGGITQSPKYLFRKEGQNVTLSCEQNLNHDAMYWYRQDPGQGLRLIYYSQIVNDFQKGDIAEGYSVSREKKESFPLTVTSAQKNPTAFYLCASSDSGNYGYTFGSGTRLTVV.